The subject of this entry is one TCR beta chain. Its target is not known. The data stem from a study of T cell responses to AZD1222 COVID-19 vaccine. Study-wide points: Clonal diversity may have been underestimated, and the donors were mostly white British, with more females than males. Spike was spanned by vaccine-associated CD4 TCRs, with dominance at 160-218 and 743-854. Spike-specific TCR breadth and depth rose after two AZD1222 doses.

There are 14 residues in the CDR3. With 4 bases removed from V and 5 bases from J, the gap between germline ends came to 16 bases. CDR1 and CDR2 (germline): SGHDT, YYEEEE. Here immunoSEQ multiplex PCR was the method, and the copy in TCRdb shows in-frame clones only, minus some. The data show 150,000 to 200,000 clones, roughly 92% seen once. The input for sequencing was peripheral blood, taken 28 days after the second AZD1222 dose. The clonotype comes from an adult who received the AZD1222 COVID-19 vaccine. The chain carries TRBV5-6 and TRBJ2-7; D may be TRBD2 (5 bases). Written as DNA, the CDR3 is TGTGCCAGCAGCCCAACCGGGAACCCCCACGAGCAGTACTTC. This sequence encodes CASSPTGNPHEQYF.